The rows below give T cell receptor beta chains drawn from one sample of a study of Ad26.COV2.S vaccination and SARS-CoV-2 variants. The protocol was immunoSEQ multiplex PCR, while the TCRdb copy is restricted to in-frame clones and leaves out a portion. The sample holds nearly 400,000 clones, over 75% seen once. Sequences were derived from peripheral blood, sampled in a trial of Ad26.COV2.S vaccine versus placebo. These receptors all come from a person aged 18-60 years who received the Ad26.COV2.S COVID-19 vaccine or a placebo. CDR3s include the opening cysteine and the closing phenylalanine or tryptophan. Each record gives: V gene, J gene, clone size, D gene, CDR3 DNA, CDR3 protein. The D gene is left open where the match is weak. Not all rows give a size; the values are once, few, many and, for expanded clones, a class.

TRBV19,TRBJ2-1,once,NA,TGTGCCAGTAGTCGATCGAGTTCCTACAATGAGCAGTTCTTC,CASSRSSSYNEQFF
TRBV28,TRBJ2-7,NA,TRBD2,TGTGCCAGCAGCCAGGGACTAGCGGACTACGAGCAGTACTTC,CASSQGLADYEQYF
TRBV12-3/TRBV12-4,TRBJ2-7,NA,NA,TGTGCCAGCAGTTCGATCTACGAGCAGTACTTC,CASSSIYEQYF
TRBV11-3,TRBJ2-5,NA,NA,TGTGCCAGCAGCTTAAGTTACCAAGAGACCCAGTACTTC,CASSLSYQETQYF
TRBV5-4,TRBJ2-7,few,TRBD2,TGTGCCAGCAGCTCCCGGAGTAGCGGGAGGGGCCTCGCCGAGCAGTACTTC,CASSSRSSGRGLAEQYF
TRBV18,TRBJ1-5,NA,TRBD1,TGTGCCAGCTCACCGACAGGGGGTCGGCAGCCCCAGCATTTT,CASSPTGGRQPQHF
TRBV7-2,TRBJ1-1,NA,NA,TGTGCCAGCAGCAGAGCCCTGGGGAACGCTTTCTTT,CASSRALGNAFF
TRBV28,TRBJ2-3,once,NA,TGTGCCAGCTCCCCTGCGGGCACAGATACGCAGTATTTT,CASSPAGTDTQYF
TRBV6-4,TRBJ1-5,NA,NA,TGTGCCAGCAGTGACTTTCATCTACAGGGAATCAGCAATCAGCCCCAGCATTTT,CASSDFHLQGISNQPQHF
TRBV7-9,TRBJ1-1,NA,NA,TGTGCCAGCAGCCTACGTTCCCAACATTTCACTGAAGCTTTCTTT,CASSLRSQHFTEAFF
TRBV29-1,TRBJ1-2,NA,NA,TGCAGCGTTGGACCTGGACAGTTTAACTATGGCTACACCTTC,CSVGPGQFNYGYTF
TRBV6-5,TRBJ2-1,once,TRBD2,TGTGCCAGCAGTCCTCTTAGCGGGACATACAATGAGCAGTTCTTC,CASSPLSGTYNEQFF
TRBV27,TRBJ2-2,NA,NA,TGTGCCAGCAGTTTAAGGGGACGCGGCTTCCGGGAGCTGTTTTTT,CASSLRGRGFRELFF
TRBV14,TRBJ2-5,NA,TRBD2,TGTGCCAGCAGCCATCAGGAGAAACTAGCGGGAGTTAGTGAGACCCAGTACTTC,CASSHQEKLAGVSETQYF
TRBV5-1,TRBJ2-7,NA,NA,TGCGCCAGCAGCTTGGTGGGGGACAAATACGAGCAGTACTTC,CASSLVGDKYEQYF
TRBV4-1,TRBJ1-5,NA,NA,TGCGCCAGCAGCCCGGAATCTCATCAGCCCCAGCATTTT,CASSPESHQPQHF
TRBV7-2,TRBJ2-1,NA,TRBD2,TGTGCCACCCTTCGCGGGAGGAACAATGAGCAGTTCTTC,CATLRGRNNEQFF
TRBV19,TRBJ2-5,once,NA,TGTGCCAGTAGGGGGGACGGGAGATCCGAAGAGACCCAGTACTTC,CASRGDGRSEETQYF
TRBV10-1,TRBJ2-1,few,NA,TGCGCCAGCAGCCGGGACTGGATCAATGAGCAGTTCTTC,CASSRDWINEQFF
TRBV5-1,TRBJ2-5,NA,NA,TGCGCCAGCAGCTTGTTTTCAGGGGTCCAAGAGACCCAGTACTTC,CASSLFSGVQETQYF
TRBV27,TRBJ2-7,NA,NA,TGTGCCAGCAGCCTAAGGGCTCCTAGCGAGCAGTACTTC,CASSLRAPSEQYF
TRBV5-1,TRBJ2-5,NA,TRBD2,TGCGCCAGCAGCCCGGGACTAGCGGGAGCAGGGGGAGAGACCCAGTACTTC,CASSPGLAGAGGETQYF
TRBV4-1,TRBJ1-5,NA,NA,TGCGCCAGCAGCCAAGACCCTGGACAGTCTACAAATAATCAGCCCCAGCATTTT,CASSQDPGQSTNNQPQHF
TRBV7-2,TRBJ2-7,NA,NA,TGTGCCAGCAGCTTGGTTAGAACTGGGGAGCAGTACTTC,CASSLVRTGEQYF
TRBV19,TRBJ2-7,NA,NA,TGTGCCAGTAGTATCGAATTTAGGGGATCCAGGCTCGAGCAGTACTTC,CASSIEFRGSRLEQYF
TRBV7-2,TRBJ2-3,few,NA,TGTGCCAGCAGCTATAGAGCGGGTTATCAAGATACGCAGTATTTT,CASSYRAGYQDTQYF
TRBV30,TRBJ2-7,NA,NA,TGTGCCTGGAGTGTTGGGATTTCGCCCTACGAGCAGTACTTC,CAWSVGISPYEQYF
TRBV7-2,TRBJ2-2,NA,NA,TGTGCCAGCAGCTTAGGATCAGCAAACGCGAACACCGGGGAGCTGTTTTTT,CASSLGSANANTGELFF
TRBV15,TRBJ2-7,NA,NA,TGTGCCACCAGCAGAGCAGTTTCCTACGAGCAGTACTTC,CATSRAVSYEQYF
TRBV7-3,TRBJ1-5,NA,TRBD1,TGTGCCAGCAGCTGGGACAGGGGCAATCAGCCCCAGCATTTT,CASSWDRGNQPQHF
TRBV28,TRBJ1-5,NA,TRBD1,TGTGCCAGCAGTCTCGGGACAGGGGATTTCTCTAGCAATCAGCCCCAGCATTTT,CASSLGTGDFSSNQPQHF
TRBV7-3,TRBJ1-1,NA,NA,TGTGCCAGCAGCCCGGGACTTTTCATGAACACTGAAGCTTTCTTT,CASSPGLFMNTEAFF
TRBV18,TRBJ1-5,NA,NA,TGTGCCAGCTCACCATCCGGCCTTAGCAATCAGCCCCAGCATTTT,CASSPSGLSNQPQHF
TRBV6-2/TRBV6-3,TRBJ1-1,NA,NA,TGTGCCAGCAGCTTTAGTTTCTTGGCCCCCTCTGAAGCTTTCTTT,CASSFSFLAPSEAFF
TRBV11-3,TRBJ2-7,NA,NA,TGTGCCAGCAGCTTATACCCGTCATCCTACGAGCAGTACTTC,CASSLYPSSYEQYF
TRBV28,TRBJ1-6,NA,NA,TGTGCCAGCAGTGCCCCCGGCAGGAGGAATTCACCCCTCCACTTT,CASSAPGRRNSPLHF
TRBV9,TRBJ2-7,NA,NA,TGTGCCAGCAGCGTAGATGCCGGCTCCTACGAGCAGTACTTC,CASSVDAGSYEQYF
TRBV12-5,TRBJ2-1,NA,TRBD1,TGTGCTAGTGGTTTGTTGACAGGGATCTCCTACAATGAGCAGTTCTTC,CASGLLTGISYNEQFF
TRBV7-2,TRBJ1-6,NA,NA,TGTGCCAGCAGCTTCAAGGCCACGAGCTCCTATAATTCACCCCTCCACTTT,CASSFKATSSYNSPLHF
TRBV28,TRBJ1-1,NA,NA,TGTGCCAGCAGTTCCACAGGGAACACTGAAGCTTTCTTT,CASSSTGNTEAFF
TRBV13,TRBJ2-3,NA,TRBD2,TGTGCCAGCAGCTCAGCCCCTAGCGGGAGTTTCGGTACGCAGTATTTT,CASSSAPSGSFGTQYF
TRBV24-1,TRBJ2-7,NA,NA,TGTGCCACCAGTGAGCGGGACTCATCCCTCTACGAGCAGTACTTC,CATSERDSSLYEQYF
TRBV28,TRBJ1-2,once,NA,TGTGCCAGCAGTTTATTAGGGGCGATGGGCTACACCTTC,CASSLLGAMGYTF
TRBV7-8,TRBJ1-1,NA,NA,TGTGCCAGCAGCTTCCCAGACCGGGTCCTAAGAGCTTTCTTT,CASSFPDRVLRAFF
TRBV18,TRBJ2-1,NA,NA,TGTGCCAGCTCACTCCTAGAGGAGCAGTTCTTC,CASSLLEEQFF
TRBV3-1/TRBV3-2,TRBJ1-2,NA,TRBD1,TGTGCCAGCAGCCAAGGGGGTTGGGGACAGGGGGCTATTACCCGGAACTATGGCTACACCTTC,CASSQGGWGQGAITRNYGYTF
TRBV15,TRBJ2-7,NA,NA,TGTGCCACCAGCAGAGAGAGGGCGAGCGACGACGAGCAGTACTTC,CATSRERASDDEQYF
TRBV21-1,TRBJ2-1,NA,NA,TGTGCCAGCAGCAAAGTAAGGGACTTCAAGGACAATGAGCAGTTCTTC,CASSKVRDFKDNEQFF
TRBV11-2,TRBJ2-7,NA,NA,TGTGCCAGCAGCCTTACAAATAGTTACGAGCAGTACTTC,CASSLTNSYEQYF
TRBV4-1,TRBJ1-5,NA,NA,TGCGCCAGCAGCCAATTGACAGGACCTAATCAGCCCCAGCATTTT,CASSQLTGPNQPQHF
TRBV19,TRBJ2-6,NA,NA,TGTGCCAGTAGTCTCAACTCTGGGGCCAACGTCCTGACTTTC,CASSLNSGANVLTF
TRBV29-1,TRBJ2-5,NA,TRBD2,TGCAGCGTCCAGCGGGAGCAAGAGACCCAGTACTTC,CSVQREQETQYF
TRBV5-6,TRBJ2-3,NA,NA,TGTGCCAGCAGCTCCCCGGGGGCCGGCCCCACAGATACGCAGTATTTT,CASSSPGAGPTDTQYF